The 14 T cell receptor beta chains presented below share a single source sample, sequenced in a study of blood T cell repertoires in COVID-19. Repertoires were generated with immunoSEQ multiplex PCR, while TCRdb's copy carries only in-frame clones and drops some. The sample includes more than 150,000 clones, over 80% seen only once; the top ten take 4.5% to 5.5%. Specimen: peripheral blood. The receptor source for this set is a woman younger than 45 with acute or convalescent COVID-19.

This clone was detected ten times or more. The gene calls are TRBV6-2 or TRBV6-3 and TRBJ1-2; D is undetermined. V lost 2 bases and J 6 bases, leaving 7 bases between the germline ends. Germline assignment: CDR1 MNHEY and CDR2 SVGEGT. The CDR3 totals 12 residues. CDR3 coding DNA: TGTGCCAGCAGTTACGCGGGGAATGGCTACACCTTC. It specifies CASSYAGNGYTF.

The chain links TRBV27 to TRBJ2-1; 9 nucleotides line up with TRBD2. CDR3 length: 15 amino acids. J gave up 7 bases and V 5 bases, and 9 bases lay outside the gene matches. Germline CDR1 is MNHEY and CDR2 is SMNVEV (reference sequence). The CDR3 here is CASSTKREAVNEQFF. CDR3 DNA: TGTGCCAGCAGTACAAAGCGGGAGGCGGTGAATGAGCAGTTCTTC.

This clone was counted a single time. The rearrangement uses TRBV29-1 and TRBJ2-3, with D maybe TRBD1 (5 bases). The CDR3 covers 14 residues. Germline CDR1 reads SQVTM; CDR2 reads ANQGSEA. V lost 6 bases, J lost 0 bases, and 13 bases lay in between. The CDR3 DNA sequence: TGCAGCGTCGGACACCAGGAGAGCACAGATACGCAGTATTTT. Translation gives CSVGHQESTDTQYF.

The J gene is TRBJ2-1, the V gene TRBV6-4; D is unclear. The CDR3 has 13 residues. The germline V gene encodes CDR1 MRHNA and CDR2 SNTAGT. The V gene lost 6 bases and the J gene lost 5 bases, with 11 bases spanning the gap. The CDR3 spells CASSPEPHNEQFF. In nucleotides, the CDR3 is TGTGCCAGCAGCCCAGAACCTCACAATGAGCAGTTCTTC.

In this sample, this clone turned up once. The rearrangement joins TRBV2 to TRBJ1-4; D not resolved. The CDR3 extends over 14 amino acids. Germline CDR1 and CDR2: SNHLY and FYNNEI. V lost 5 bases to trimming and J lost 1 base, with 8 bases between them. This chain's CDR3 is CASSRERTNEKLFF. The CDR3 coding sequence is TGTGCCAGCAGTAGGGAGAGAACTAATGAAAAACTGTTTTTT.

V is TRBV11-3 and J is TRBJ2-1; the D is unclear. The length of the CDR3 is 12 residues. CDR1 SGHNT and CDR2 YENEEA come from the germline V gene. V was trimmed by 3 bases and J by 7 bases, leaving 7 bases between them. CDR3 loop: CASSFLANEQFF. The CDR3 nucleotides are TGTGCCAGCAGCTTTCTTGCGAATGAGCAGTTCTTC.

The chain uses TRBV7-9 and TRBJ2-1, with D tentatively TRBD2 (6 bases). This CDR3 contains 12 residues. In germline, CDR1 is SEHNR, CDR2 FQNEAQ (reference sequence). Trimming took off 10 bases at V and 8 bases at J, with 15 bases between the two ends. CDR3 residues: CATVLALDEQFF. CDR3 coding DNA: TGTGCCACCGTACTAGCTTTGGATGAGCAGTTCTTC.

The CDR3 loop is CSAPKGQGLNYGYTF. The CDR3 DNA is TGCAGCGCTCCGAAGGGACAGGGCCTTAACTATGGCTACACCTTC. The genes are TRBV29-1 and TRBJ1-2; TRBD1 aligns across 9 bases. Germline CDR1 SQVTM, CDR2 ANQGSEA. This CDR3 region has 15 residues. Trimming removed 7 bases from V and 1 base from J; junction bases left unmatched: 10.

CDR3 residues: CASSVDLAGGVEETQYF. DNA of the CDR3: TGTGCCAGCAGCGTAGACTTAGCGGGGGGAGTGGAAGAGACCCAGTACTTC. The rearrangement joins TRBV9 to TRBJ2-5; 10 bases line up with TRBD2. The CDR3 runs 17 residues. Germline values: CDR1 SGDLS, CDR2 YYNGEE. V shed 0 bases and J 3 bases; nucleotides not matched to a gene: 8.

V usage is TRBV9 and J usage is TRBJ1-1; D remains ambiguous. Germline V gene lookup returns CDR1 SGDLS and CDR2 YYNGEE. The V end was cut by 0 bases, the J end by 10 bases, with 13 bases between. There are 13 residues in the CDR3. CDR3 sequence (DNA): TGTGCCAGCAGCGTAGACAGTGGCGTTCGAGCTTTCTTT. It codes for CASSVDSGVRAFF.

The rearrangement links TRBV4-2 to TRBJ1-1; D is possibly TRBD1 (5 bases). The V gene lost 4 bases and the J gene lost 4 bases, with 16 bases spanning the gap. The CDR3 covers 15 residues. Germline loops: CDR1 LGHNA, CDR2 YNFKEQ. The CDR3 DNA is TGTGCCAGCAGCCCCATCGGAGGGGCGTCCACTGAAGCTTTCTTT. It specifies CASSPIGGASTEAFF.

This rearrangement joins TRBV19 to TRBJ1-2, with D maybe TRBD1 (6 bases). Germline V CDR1 and CDR2: LNHDA, SQIVND (reference sequence). The CDR3 runs 14 residues. V lost 6 bases to trimming and J lost 4 bases, with 15 bases between them. CDR3 region: CASRGTGLSYGYTF. CDR3 bases: TGTGCCAGTAGGGGCACAGGGCTTAGCTATGGCTACACCTTC.

The chain joins TRBV28 to TRBJ2-7; D is undetermined. Germline lookup yields CDR1 MDHEN and CDR2 SYDVKM. Trimming cost V 2 bases and J 5 bases, with 19 bases left between them. This CDR3 comprises 16 residues. CDR3 protein: CASSLNLVQNRHEQYF. For the CDR3, the DNA is TGTGCCAGCAGTTTAAATTTAGTCCAAAACCGCCACGAGCAGTACTTC. Full variable domain (remainder filled in from reference TRBV28 and TRBJ2-7): DVKVTQSSRYLVKRTGEKVFLECVQDMDHENMFWYRQDPGLGLRLIYFSYDVKMKEKGDIPEGYSVSREKKERFSLILESASTNQTSMYLCASSLNLVQNRHEQYFGPGTRLTVT.

The chain carries TRBV7-8 and TRBJ2-1, with TRBD1 matching 9 bases. Germline assignment: CDR1 SGHVS and CDR2 FQNEAQ. The CDR3 spans 18 residues. Trimming removed 2 bases from V and 6 bases from J; junction bases left unmatched: 14. DNA of the CDR3: TGTGCCAGCAGCTTACGGACGCGGTTGGGACAGGGCCCCAATGAGCAGTTCTTC. Translating it yields CASSLRTRLGQGPNEQFF.